Listed below are T cell receptor beta chains from one sample, sequenced in a study of blood T cell repertoires in COVID-19. Generated by immunoSEQ multiplex PCR, the TCRdb table keeps only in-frame clones and is missing some. The sample includes 60,000 to 70,000 clones, 88% of them seen just once. The material sequenced was peripheral blood. The receptors were gathered from a woman aged 55-75 years with COVID-19, enrolled during active disease. CDR3s include the opening cysteine and the closing phenylalanine or tryptophan. D genes are given only for firm matches. Expanded clones are given a class, and other clones once, few, many or no size at all.

j_gene,d_gene,abundance,v_gene,CDR3aa,CDR3nt
TRBJ2-7,.,.,TRBV29-1,CSVREVGGWGSSYEQYF,TGCAGCGTCCGAGAGGTAGGAGGGTGGGGGAGCTCCTACGAGCAGTACTTC
TRBJ2-7,TRBD2,once,TRBV27,CASSPGLAGGRPPYEQYF,TGTGCCAGCAGTCCGGGACTAGCGGGAGGGAGGCCCCCCTACGAGCAGTACTTC
TRBJ1-1,TRBD1,.,TRBV11-2,CASSYRTGADATEAFF,TGTGCCAGCAGCTACCGGACAGGGGCGGACGCCACTGAAGCTTTCTTT
TRBJ2-3,TRBD2,.,TRBV24-1,CATSDGTGGLGDTQYF,TGTGCCACCAGTGATGGGACGGGGGGACTAGGAGATACGCAGTATTTT
TRBJ1-1,.,.,TRBV2,CASSIEGDVSEAFF,TGTGCCAGCAGCATAGAGGGGGACGTCTCTGAAGCTTTCTTT
TRBJ1-5,.,.,TRBV19,CASSIQINQPQHF,TGTGCCAGTAGTATCCAGATCAATCAGCCCCAGCATTTT
TRBJ1-6,TRBD1,.,TRBV11-3,CASSWGTDSPLHF,TGTGCCAGCAGCTGGGGGACAGATTCACCCCTCCACTTT
TRBJ1-1,.,.,TRBV4-3,CASSPTTGGAEAFF,TGCGCCAGCAGCCCCACAACCGGCGGCGCTGAAGCTTTCTTT
TRBJ1-5,TRBD1,few,TRBV28,CASSPWDRGINQPQHF,TGTGCCAGCAGCCCATGGGACAGGGGAATCAATCAGCCCCAGCATTTT
TRBJ2-1,.,.,TRBV19,CASSIGTAYYNEQFF,TGTGCCAGTAGTATAGGGACAGCGTACTACAATGAGCAGTTCTTC
TRBJ1-4,TRBD1,.,TRBV6-2/TRBV6-3,CASSPMGTASVF,TGTGCCAGCAGTCCCATGGGGACAGCGTCGGTTTTT
TRBJ1-3,TRBD1,.,TRBV5-1,CASSSRTGRGNTIYF,TGCGCCAGCAGCTCCCGGACAGGGAGGGGGAACACCATATATTTT
TRBJ1-2,TRBD1,.,TRBV30,CAWRGTGGENGYTF,TGTGCCTGGAGGGGCACAGGGGGCGAAAATGGCTACACCTTC
TRBJ1-5,.,once,TRBV6-5,CASRQGYGNQPQHF,TGTGCCAGCAGGCAGGGTTATGGGAATCAGCCCCAGCATTTT
TRBJ2-1,TRBD2,once,TRBV5-1,CASSLLAGTISSYNEQFF,TGCGCCAGCAGCTTGCTAGCGGGGACCATCAGCTCCTACAATGAGCAGTTCTTC
TRBJ1-1,.,once,TRBV24-1,CATSVAGRLNTEAFF,TGTGCCACCAGTGTTGCCGGCAGGCTGAACACTGAAGCTTTCTTT
TRBJ2-1,TRBD2,.,TRBV5-1,CASSYLTGGYNEQFF,TGCGCCAGCAGCTACCTTACGGGAGGGTACAATGAGCAGTTCTTC
TRBJ1-5,TRBD1,.,TRBV6-2/TRBV6-3,CASSYLGTGVQPQHF,TGTGCCAGCAGTTACCTCGGGACAGGGGTTCAGCCCCAGCATTTT
TRBJ1-4,.,.,TRBV7-9,CASSFQATNEKLFF,TGTGCCAGCAGCTTCCAGGCGACGAATGAAAAACTGTTTTTT
TRBJ2-7,.,.,TRBV5-6,CASSLGHAEQYF,TGTGCCAGCAGCTTGGGACATGCCGAGCAGTACTTC
TRBJ2-3,.,.,TRBV5-6,CASSQVDTQYF,TGTGCCAGCAGCCAGGTAGATACGCAGTATTTT
TRBJ1-2,.,.,TRBV27,CASSLWGDYGYTF,TGTGCCAGCAGTTTATGGGGGGACTATGGCTACACCTTC
TRBJ1-1,.,.,TRBV7-9,CASSPGPGVNTEAFF,TGTGCCAGCAGCCCCGGGCCAGGGGTGAACACTGAAGCTTTCTTT
TRBJ2-1,TRBD1,.,TRBV7-2,CASSLGPGQGGNEQFF,TGTGCCAGCAGCTTAGGCCCGGGACAGGGGGGTAATGAGCAGTTCTTC
TRBJ1-2,.,.,TRBV30,CAWSFRAYGYTF,TGTGCCTGGAGCTTCAGGGCCTATGGCTACACCTTC
TRBJ1-2,.,.,TRBV29-1,CSVEEEDYGYTF,TGCAGCGTTGAAGAGGAGGACTATGGCTACACCTTC
TRBJ1-5,TRBD1,.,TRBV7-2,CASSLEGQGNSQPQHF,TGTGCCAGCAGCTTAGAGGGACAGGGGAATTCGCAGCCCCAGCATTTT
TRBJ2-3,.,few,TRBV5-1,CASSLDWGGFAQYF,TGCGCCAGCAGCTTGGACTGGGGAGGATTTGCGCAGTATTTT
TRBJ2-5,TRBD2,.,TRBV4-1,CASSQGLAGQETQYF,TGCGCCAGCAGCCAAGGACTAGCGGGGCAAGAGACCCAGTACTTC
TRBJ1-6,.,.,TRBV19,CASSLGGNSPLHF,TGTGCCAGTAGTTTGGGAGGGAATTCACCCCTCCACTTT
TRBJ1-5,.,.,TRBV28,CASSSFGGSNQPQHF,TGTGCCAGCTCAAGTTTCGGGGGTAGCAATCAGCCCCAGCATTTT
TRBJ2-7,TRBD1,.,TRBV6-5,CASSYARGQYEQYF,TGTGCCAGCAGTTACGCCAGGGGGCAATACGAGCAGTACTTC
TRBJ2-7,.,.,TRBV27,CASRLKQGYREQYF,TGTGCCAGCAGATTAAAACAGGGTTATCGCGAGCAGTACTTC
TRBJ1-5,.,.,TRBV19,CASKKGPQVSPQPQHF,TGTGCCAGTAAAAAGGGTCCACAGGTGTCCCCCCAGCCCCAGCATTTT
TRBJ1-4,TRBD1,.,TRBV10-3,CAISDGTGVTNEKLFF,TGTGCCATCAGCGATGGGACAGGGGTTACTAATGAAAAACTGTTTTTT
TRBJ1-1,.,once,TRBV6-6,CASSNGQHTEAFF,TGTGCCAGTTCGAACGGACAGCACACTGAAGCTTTCTTT
TRBJ1-2,TRBD1,few,TRBV2,CASSEGDRGYGYTF,TGTGCCAGCAGTGAAGGGGACAGGGGTTATGGCTACACCTTC
TRBJ1-1,TRBD1,few,TRBV11-3,CASSPGQSPSAEAFF,TGTGCCAGCAGCCCGGGACAGAGTCCTTCGGCTGAAGCTTTCTTT
TRBJ2-1,.,.,TRBV19,CASSSGLSYNEQFF,TGTGCCAGTAGTTCCGGACTCTCCTACAATGAGCAGTTCTTC
TRBJ1-5,.,.,TRBV7-6,CASSLLPAAGIGSNQPQHF,TGTGCCAGCAGCCTCCTCCCAGCTGCAGGGATAGGCAGCAATCAGCCCCAGCATTTT
TRBJ1-1,.,once,TRBV11-3,CASSLDWSREAFF,TGTGCCAGCAGCTTAGATTGGAGCAGAGAGGCTTTCTTT
TRBJ2-5,TRBD2,.,TRBV7-9,CASSLGPAGDQETQYF,TGTGCCAGCAGCTTAGGTCCAGCGGGAGACCAAGAGACCCAGTACTTC
TRBJ2-5,TRBD1,.,TRBV2,CASRRDRGETQYF,TGTGCCAGCAGAAGGGACAGGGGCGAGACCCAGTACTTC